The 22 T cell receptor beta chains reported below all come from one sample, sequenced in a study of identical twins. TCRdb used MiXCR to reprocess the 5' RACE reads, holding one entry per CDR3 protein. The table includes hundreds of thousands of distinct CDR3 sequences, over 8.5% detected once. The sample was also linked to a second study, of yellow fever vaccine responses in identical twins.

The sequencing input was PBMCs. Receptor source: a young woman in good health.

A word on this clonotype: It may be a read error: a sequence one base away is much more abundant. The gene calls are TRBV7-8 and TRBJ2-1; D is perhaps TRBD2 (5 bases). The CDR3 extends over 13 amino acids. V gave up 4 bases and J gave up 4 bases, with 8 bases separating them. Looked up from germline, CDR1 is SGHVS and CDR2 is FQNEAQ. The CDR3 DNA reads TGTGCCAGCAGCTACCCGGGGTACAATGAGCAGTTCTTC. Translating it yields CASSYPGYNEQFF.

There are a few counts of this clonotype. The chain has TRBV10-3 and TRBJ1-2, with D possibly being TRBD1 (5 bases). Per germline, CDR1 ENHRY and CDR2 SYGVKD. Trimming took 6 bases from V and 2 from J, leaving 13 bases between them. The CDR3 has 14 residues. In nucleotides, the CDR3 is TGTGCCATCAGCCTTGACAGAGACAACTATGGCTACACCTTC. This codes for CAISLDRDNYGYTF.

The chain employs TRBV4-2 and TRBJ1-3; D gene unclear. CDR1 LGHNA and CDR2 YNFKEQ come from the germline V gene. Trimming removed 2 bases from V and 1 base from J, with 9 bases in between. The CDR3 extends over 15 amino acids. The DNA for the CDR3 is TGTGCCAGCAGCCAAACCACATCTTCTGGAAACACCATATATTTT. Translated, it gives CASSQTTSSGNTIYF.

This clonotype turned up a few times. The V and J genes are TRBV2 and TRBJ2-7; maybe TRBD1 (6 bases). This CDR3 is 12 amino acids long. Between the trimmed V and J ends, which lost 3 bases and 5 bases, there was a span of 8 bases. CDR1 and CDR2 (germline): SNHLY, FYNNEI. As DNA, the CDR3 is TGTGCCAGCAGTGATGACAGGAACGAGCAGTACTTC. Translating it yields CASSDDRNEQYF.

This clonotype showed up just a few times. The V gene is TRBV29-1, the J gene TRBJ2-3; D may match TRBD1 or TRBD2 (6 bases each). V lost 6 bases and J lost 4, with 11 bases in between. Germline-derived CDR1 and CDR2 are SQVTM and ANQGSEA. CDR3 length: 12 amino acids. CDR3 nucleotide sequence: TGCAGCGTCCCGGGGGCTGCAGATACGCAGTATTTT. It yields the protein CSVPGAADTQYF.

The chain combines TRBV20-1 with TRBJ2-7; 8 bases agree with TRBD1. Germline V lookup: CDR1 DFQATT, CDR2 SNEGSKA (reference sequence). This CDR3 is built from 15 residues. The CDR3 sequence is CFANALRTGLNEQYF. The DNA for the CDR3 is TGCTTTGCTAATGCTTTGAGGACAGGGCTGAACGAGCAGTACTTC.

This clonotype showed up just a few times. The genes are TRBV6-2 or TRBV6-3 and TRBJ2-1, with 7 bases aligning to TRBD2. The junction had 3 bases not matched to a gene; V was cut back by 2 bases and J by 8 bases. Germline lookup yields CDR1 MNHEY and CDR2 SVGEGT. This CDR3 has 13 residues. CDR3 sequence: CASSYGLVHEQFF. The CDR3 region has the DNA TGTGCCAGCAGTTACGGACTAGTCCATGAGCAGTTCTTC.

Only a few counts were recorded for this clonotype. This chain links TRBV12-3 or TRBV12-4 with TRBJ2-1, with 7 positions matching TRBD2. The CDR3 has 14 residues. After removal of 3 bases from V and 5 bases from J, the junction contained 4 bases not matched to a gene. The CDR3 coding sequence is TGTGCCAGCAGTTTGCGGGAGTGGGACAATGAGCAGTTCTTC. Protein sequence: CASSLREWDNEQFF.

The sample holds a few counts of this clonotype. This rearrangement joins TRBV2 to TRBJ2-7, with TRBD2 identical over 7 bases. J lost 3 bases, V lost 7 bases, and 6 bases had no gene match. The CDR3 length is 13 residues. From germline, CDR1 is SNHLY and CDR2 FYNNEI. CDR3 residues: CASNVAGDYEQYF. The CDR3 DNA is TGTGCCAGCAACGTTGCGGGGGACTACGAGCAGTACTTC.

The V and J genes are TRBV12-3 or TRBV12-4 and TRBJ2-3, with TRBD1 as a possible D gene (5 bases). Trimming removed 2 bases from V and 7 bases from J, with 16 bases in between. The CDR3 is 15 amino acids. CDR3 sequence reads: CASSLLSWGRNTQYF. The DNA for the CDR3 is TGTGCCAGCAGTTTACTTTCGTGGGGCAGGAATACGCAGTATTTT.

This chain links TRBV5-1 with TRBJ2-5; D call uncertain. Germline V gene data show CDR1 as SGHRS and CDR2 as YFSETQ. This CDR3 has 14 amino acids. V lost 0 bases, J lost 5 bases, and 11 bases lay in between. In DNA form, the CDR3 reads TGCGCCAGCAGCTTGGACCGGGCCCGGGAGACCCAGTACTTC. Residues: CASSLDRARETQYF.

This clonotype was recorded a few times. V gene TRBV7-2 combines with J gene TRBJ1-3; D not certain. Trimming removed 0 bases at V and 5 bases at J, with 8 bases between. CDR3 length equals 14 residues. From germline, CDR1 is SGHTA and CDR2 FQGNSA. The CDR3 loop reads CASSLAGYRNTIYF. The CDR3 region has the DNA TGTGCCAGCAGCTTAGCAGGGTATAGAAACACCATATATTTT.

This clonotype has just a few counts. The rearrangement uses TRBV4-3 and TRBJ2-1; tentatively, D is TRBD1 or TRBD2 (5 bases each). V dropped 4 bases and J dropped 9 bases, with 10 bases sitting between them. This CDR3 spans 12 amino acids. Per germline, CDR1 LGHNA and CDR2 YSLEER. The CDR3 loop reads CASSPIGGEQFF. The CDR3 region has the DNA TGCGCCAGCAGCCCGATTGGGGGTGAGCAGTTCTTC.

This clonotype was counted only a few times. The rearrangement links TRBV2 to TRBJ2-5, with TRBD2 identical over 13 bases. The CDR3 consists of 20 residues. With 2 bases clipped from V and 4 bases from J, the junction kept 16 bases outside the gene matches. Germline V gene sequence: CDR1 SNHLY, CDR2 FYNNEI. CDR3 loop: CASSESVPGLAGWEAETQYF. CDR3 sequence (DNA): TGTGCCAGCAGTGAATCCGTACCGGGACTAGCGGGGTGGGAGGCAGAGACCCAGTACTTC.

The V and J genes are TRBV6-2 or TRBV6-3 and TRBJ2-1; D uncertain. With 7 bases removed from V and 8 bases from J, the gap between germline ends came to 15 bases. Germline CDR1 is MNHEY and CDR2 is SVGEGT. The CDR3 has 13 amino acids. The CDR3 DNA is TGTGCCAGCACCCCTTTCCTCTTCTATGAGCAGTTCTTC. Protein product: CASTPFLFYEQFF.

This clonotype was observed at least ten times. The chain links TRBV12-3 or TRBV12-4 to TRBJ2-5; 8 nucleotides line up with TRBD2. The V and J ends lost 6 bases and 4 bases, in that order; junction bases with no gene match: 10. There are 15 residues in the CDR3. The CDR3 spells CASRPGTREGETQYF. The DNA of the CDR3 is TGTGCCAGCAGGCCCGGGACCCGGGAGGGAGAGACCCAGTACTTC.

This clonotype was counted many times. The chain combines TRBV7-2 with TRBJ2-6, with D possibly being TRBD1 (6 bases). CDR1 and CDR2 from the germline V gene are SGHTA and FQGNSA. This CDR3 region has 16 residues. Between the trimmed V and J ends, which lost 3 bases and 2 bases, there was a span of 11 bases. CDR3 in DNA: TGTGCCAGCAGCTTGAACCAGGGGACTGGGGCCAACGTCCTGACTTTC. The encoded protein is CASSLNQGTGANVLTF.

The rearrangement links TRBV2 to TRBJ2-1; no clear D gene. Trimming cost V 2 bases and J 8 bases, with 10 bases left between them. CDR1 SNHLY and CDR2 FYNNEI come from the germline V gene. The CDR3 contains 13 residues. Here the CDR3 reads CASSEWARDEQFF. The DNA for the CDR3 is TGTGCCAGCAGTGAATGGGCTAGAGATGAGCAGTTCTTC. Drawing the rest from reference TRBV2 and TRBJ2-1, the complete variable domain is EPEVTQTPSHQVTQMGQEVILRCVPISNHLYFYWYRQILGQKVEFLVSFYNNEISEKSEIFDDQFSVERPDGSNFTLKIRSTKLEDSAMYFCASSEWARDEQFFGPGTRLTVL.

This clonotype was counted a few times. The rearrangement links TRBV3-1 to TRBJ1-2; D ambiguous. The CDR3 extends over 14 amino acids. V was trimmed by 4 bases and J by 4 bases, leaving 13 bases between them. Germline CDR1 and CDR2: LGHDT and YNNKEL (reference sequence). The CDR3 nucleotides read TGTGCCAGCAGCCGTAGAGGAAGCAGCTATGGCTACACCTTC. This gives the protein CASSRRGSSYGYTF.

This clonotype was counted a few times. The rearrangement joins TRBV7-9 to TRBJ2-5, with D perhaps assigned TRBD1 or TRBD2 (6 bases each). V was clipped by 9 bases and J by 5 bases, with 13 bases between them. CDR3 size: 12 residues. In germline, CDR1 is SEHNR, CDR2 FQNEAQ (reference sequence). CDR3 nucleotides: TGTGCCAGTTCGGGGGCGGTGGAGACCCAGTACTTC. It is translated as CASSGAVETQYF.

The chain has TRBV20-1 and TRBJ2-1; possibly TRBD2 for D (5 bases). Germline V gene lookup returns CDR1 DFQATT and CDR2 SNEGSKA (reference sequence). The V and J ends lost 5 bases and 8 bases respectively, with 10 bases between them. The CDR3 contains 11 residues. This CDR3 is CSAAGSYEQFF. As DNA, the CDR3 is TGCAGTGCTGCGGGCTCGTATGAGCAGTTCTTC.

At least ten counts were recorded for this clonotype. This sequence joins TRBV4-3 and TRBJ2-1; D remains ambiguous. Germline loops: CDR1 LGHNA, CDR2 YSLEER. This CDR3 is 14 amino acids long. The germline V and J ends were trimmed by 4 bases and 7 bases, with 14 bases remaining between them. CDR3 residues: CASSPYVKGNEQFF. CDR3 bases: TGCGCCAGCAGCCCCTATGTGAAGGGAAATGAGCAGTTCTTC.